The 20 T cell receptor beta chains in this list originate from one sample, sequenced in a study of immune evolution from preneoplasia to lung adenocarcinoma. TCRdb's copy holds only in-frame clones and misses some; the assay was immunoSEQ multiplex PCR. The table shows around 8,000 clones, with 83% occurring only once. The sample was FFPE minimally invasive lung adenocarcinoma tissue. The origin of the receptors is a person aged 65-85 years with lung adenocarcinoma.

This clone was found a few times. V gene TRBV4-1 combines with J gene TRBJ2-1; the D is unclear. V was cut by 0 bases and J by 8 bases, with 20 bases left in between. CDR3 length: 17 residues. Germline values: CDR1 MGHRA, CDR2 YSYEKL. CDR3 residues: CASSQEILLQKTHEQFF. CDR3 nucleotide sequence: TGCGCCAGCAGCCAAGAAATCCTCTTACAAAAAACCCATGAGCAGTTCTTC.

This clone was seen just once. The chain joins TRBV2 to TRBJ2-2; D gene ambiguous. Germline CDR1 and CDR2: SNHLY and FYNNEI. This CDR3 contains 13 residues. Deletions cut 4 bases from V and 8 bases from J, with 11 bases between. CDR3 nucleotide sequence: TGTGCCAGCAGTGGCACCGTGACGGGGGAGCTGTTTTTT. This translates into CASSGTVTGELFF.

This clone was seen only a few times. CDR3 sequence: CASSFRDARSEQYF. DNA for the CDR3: TGTGCCAGCAGCTTTCGTGACGCGAGGAGTGAGCAGTACTTC. The chain links TRBV11-2 to TRBJ2-7; D gene ambiguous. The germline gives CDR1 SGHAT, CDR2 FQNNGV. The CDR3 loop spans 14 amino acids. Trimming removed 3 bases from V and 7 bases from J, with 16 bases in between.

The chain carries TRBV27 and TRBJ2-7; possible D gene TRBD2, 5 bases. The CDR3 has 13 amino acids. V was trimmed by 6 bases and J by 1 base, leaving 10 bases between them. Germline V gene lookup returns CDR1 MNHEY and CDR2 SMNVEV (reference sequence). This CDR3 reads CASRNSASYEQYF. DNA for the CDR3: TGTGCCAGCAGGAATAGCGCGTCCTACGAGCAGTACTTC.

This clone came up a few times. A read error may produce the germline difference seen at one junction end. The CDR3, as DNA: TGCAGTGTTGGAGACAGGGGAACTAATGAAAAACTGTTTTTT. Amino acid sequence: CSVGDRGTNEKLFF. This chain connects TRBV29-1 to TRBJ1-4; 8 bases align to TRBD1. There are 14 residues in the CDR3. The germline gives CDR1 SQVTM, CDR2 ANQGSEA.

V usage is TRBV27 and J usage is TRBJ1-6; D might be TRBD1 (5 bases). V was clipped by 6 bases and J by 0 bases, with 21 bases between them. Germline-derived CDR1 and CDR2 are MNHEY and SMNVEV (reference sequence). The CDR3 covers 19 residues. The DNA of the CDR3 is TGTGCCAGCAGCAACCGGGACGGACGATTGAGCTCCTATAATTCACCCCTCCACTTT. It specifies CASSNRDGRLSSYNSPLHF.

The J gene is TRBJ2-1, the V gene TRBV7-9; no clear D. The CDR3 is 13 residues long. V lost 4 bases, J lost 6 bases, and 10 bases lay in between. Per germline, CDR1 SEHNR and CDR2 FQNEAQ (reference sequence). In nucleotides, the CDR3 is TGTGCCAGCAGCTCGTTCAGACTCAATGAGCAGTTCTTC. Amino acids: CASSSFRLNEQFF.

The chain combines TRBV6-6 with TRBJ1-6, with D uncertain. Germline V gene data show CDR1 as MNHNY and CDR2 as SVGAGI (reference sequence). The V and J ends lost 2 bases and 14 bases respectively, with 10 bases between them. This CDR3 is built from 12 residues. This chain's CDR3 is CASSYNPQALHF. CDR3 nucleotides: TGTGCCAGCAGTTACAACCCTCAGGCCCTCCACTTT.

The chain has TRBV4-1 and TRBJ2-3, with D possibly matching TRBD2 (6 bases). Trimming stripped 7 bases from V and 0 bases from J, with 14 bases between. The germline V gene has CDR1 MGHRA and CDR2 YSYEKL. CDR3 length: 15 residues. CDR3 nucleotide sequence: TGCGCCAGCACCCCCACGGGGGTTAGCACAGATACGCAGTATTTT. Its translation is CASTPTGVSTDTQYF.

V gene TRBV4-2 combines with J gene TRBJ2-1; 7 nucleotides line up with TRBD2. Per the germline V gene, CDR1 is LGHNA and CDR2 is YNFKEQ. The V segment lost 0 bases and the J segment 5 bases; nucleotides outside the gene matches: 7. The length of the CDR3 is 16 residues. The CDR3 loop is CASSQDFSGDNNEQFF. The CDR3 DNA sequence: TGTGCCAGCAGCCAAGATTTCAGCGGGGATAACAATGAGCAGTTCTTC.

The rearrangement uses TRBV2 and TRBJ2-1; 10 positions match TRBD2. V trimming: 4 bases; J trimming: 0 bases; junction bases outside the gene matches: 6. The CDR3 is 17 amino acids. CDR1 is SNHLY, CDR2 FYNNEI, per germline. CDR3: CASSGVSGGLSYNEQFF. CDR3 DNA: TGTGCCAGCAGTGGGGTTAGCGGGGGGCTCTCCTACAATGAGCAGTTCTTC.

This rearrangement joins TRBV11-2 to TRBJ2-7; tentatively, D is TRBD1 (6 bases). This CDR3 is built from 14 residues. Looked up from germline, CDR1 is SGHAT and CDR2 is FQNNGV. V gave up 2 bases and J gave up 1 base, with 9 bases separating them. The CDR3 nucleotides read TGTGCCAGCAGCTTAACAGGGAGTTCCTACGAGCAGTACTTC. Protein product: CASSLTGSSYEQYF.

The rearrangement uses TRBV28 and TRBJ1-2, with D perhaps TRBD1 (5 bases). Germline CDR1 reads MDHEN; CDR2 reads SYDVKM. V lost 6 bases and J 4 bases, leaving 15 bases between the germline ends. The CDR3 consists of 14 residues. CDR3 residues: CASRLGAFGYGYTF. The DNA of the CDR3 is TGTGCCAGCAGATTAGGGGCGTTCGGCTATGGCTACACCTTC.

V is TRBV5-6 and J is TRBJ2-1, with D possibly being TRBD1 or TRBD2 (5 bases each). V lost 4 bases and J 6 bases, leaving 14 bases between the germline ends. The CDR3 spans 14 residues. CDR1 and CDR2 (germline): SGHDT, YYEEEE. CDR3 nucleotide sequence: TGTGCCAGCAGCGGCCAGGGAGCTATCAATGAGCAGTTCTTC. This codes for CASSGQGAINEQFF.

In DNA form, the CDR3 reads TGTGCCAGCTCACCACGGACGGGAGGCACCGGGGAGCTGTTTTTT. Protein sequence: CASSPRTGGTGELFF. This chain uses TRBV18 with TRBJ2-2; 7 bases align to TRBD2. This CDR3 is 15 amino acids long. With 1 base clipped from V and 4 bases from J, the junction kept 3 bases outside the gene matches. The germline V gene has CDR1 KGHSH and CDR2 LQKENI. The whole variable domain, filled in from reference TRBV18 and TRBJ2-2, reads NAGVMQNPRHLVRRRGQEARLRCSPMKGHSHVYWYRQLPEEGLKFMVYLQKENIIDESGMPKERFSAEFPKEGPSILRIQQVVRGDSAAYFCASSPRTGGTGELFFGEGSRLTVL.

This clone was counted a few times. V and J are TRBV7-9 and TRBJ2-3; D not certain. CDR1 and CDR2 (germline): SEHNR, FQNEAQ (reference sequence). The CDR3 covers 14 residues. The V end was cut by 1 base, the J end by 1 base, with 6 bases between. The CDR3 sequence is CASSLVGRTDTQYF. The CDR3 DNA is TGTGCCAGCAGCTTAGTAGGGCGCACAGATACGCAGTATTTT.

The chain uses TRBV28 and TRBJ1-5; D unclear. CDR1 is MDHEN, CDR2 SYDVKM, per germline. The CDR3 is made up of 13 amino acids. Between the trimmed V and J ends, which lost 5 bases and 5 bases, there was a span of 10 bases. CDR3 loop: CASSLTSHQPQHF. DNA for the CDR3: TGTGCCAGCAGTCTGACGAGTCATCAGCCCCAGCATTTT.

The gene calls are TRBV19 and TRBJ1-5; D not resolved. The V end lost 3 bases, the J end lost 7 bases, and 7 bases lay between the germline ends. Germline V gene sequence: CDR1 LNHDA, CDR2 SQIVND (reference sequence). The CDR3 loop spans 12 amino acids. The CDR3 DNA reads as TGTGCCAGTAGTATCTTAAACCAGCCCCAGCATTTT. Its translation is CASSILNQPQHF.

The V and J genes are TRBV29-1 and TRBJ1-2; 8 bases are a match to TRBD1. V lost 5 bases and J lost 4; bases outside the gene matches: 9. The CDR3 covers 14 residues. Germline values: CDR1 SQVTM, CDR2 ANQGSEA. DNA for the CDR3: TGCAGCGTTCCCGGACAGGGTCCTGGCTATGGCTACACCTTC. Encoded protein: CSVPGQGPGYGYTF.

This clone was seen just once. The CDR3, as DNA: TGTGCCAGCAGCGTCGCCCCGGGACTAGCGGGACTTAACACCGGGGAGCTGTTTTTT. Translating gives CASSVAPGLAGLNTGELFF. The chain joins TRBV9 to TRBJ2-2; TRBD2 matches 13 bases. There are 19 residues in the CDR3. Trimming at V came to 2 bases and at J to 2 bases, leaving 9 bases not matched to a gene. Looked up from germline, CDR1 is SGDLS and CDR2 is YYNGEE. The full variable domain, rest sourced from reference TRBV9 and TRBJ2-2, is DSGVTQTPKHLITATGQRVTLRCSPRSGDLSVYWYQQSLDQGLQFLIQYYNGEERAKGNILERFSAQQFPDLHSELNLSSLELGDSALYFCASSVAPGLAGLNTGELFFGEGSRLTVL.